The 2 T cell receptor beta chains reported below all come from one sample, sequenced in a study of human CD8 memory T cell subsets. The TCR beta sequencing libraries came from UMI-labeled 5' RACE. TCRdb re-called the 5' RACE reads, yielding one record per CDR3 amino acid sequence without DNA. The specimen's table records more than 6,500 distinct CDR3 sequences. The specimen sequenced was CD8+ stem-like memory T cells (TSCM and TCM) sorted from PBMCs. Subset denoted: stem-like memory CD8 T cells (TSTEM), CCR7+ PD-1- TIGIT-. The receptor source for this set is a human donor in good health.

This rearrangement joins TRBV5-4 to TRBJ2-1; the D call from TCRdb, TRBD1, cannot be confirmed without DNA. CDR1 is SGHNT and CDR2 is YYREEE in the germline V gene (reference sequence). CDR3 size: 16 residues. This CDR3 is CASSLAPVRGLNEQFF.

The chain joins TRBV5-4 to TRBJ1-2. The germline V gene encodes CDR1 SGHNT and CDR2 YYREEE (reference sequence). The CDR3 loop spans 14 amino acids. CDR3 loop: CASSLSGTRYGYTF.